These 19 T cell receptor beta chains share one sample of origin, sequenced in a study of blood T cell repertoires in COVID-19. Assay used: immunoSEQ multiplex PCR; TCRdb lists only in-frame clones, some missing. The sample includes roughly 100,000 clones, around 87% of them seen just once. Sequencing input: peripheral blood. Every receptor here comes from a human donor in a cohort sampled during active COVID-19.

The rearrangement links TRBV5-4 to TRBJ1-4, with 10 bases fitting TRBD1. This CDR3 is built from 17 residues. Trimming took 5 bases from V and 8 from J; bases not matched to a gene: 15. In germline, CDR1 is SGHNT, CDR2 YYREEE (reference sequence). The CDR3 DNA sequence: TGTGCCAGCAGGAAAACGGGACAGGGGATTTCGGAGGAAAAACTGTTTTTT. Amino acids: CASRKTGQGISEEKLFF. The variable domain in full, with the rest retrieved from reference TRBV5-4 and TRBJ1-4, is ETGVTQSPTHLIKTRGQQVTLRCSSQSGHNTVSWYQQALGQGPQFIFQYYREEENGRGNFPPRFSGLQFPNYSSELNVNALELDDSALYLCASRKTGQGISEEKLFFGSGTQLSVL.

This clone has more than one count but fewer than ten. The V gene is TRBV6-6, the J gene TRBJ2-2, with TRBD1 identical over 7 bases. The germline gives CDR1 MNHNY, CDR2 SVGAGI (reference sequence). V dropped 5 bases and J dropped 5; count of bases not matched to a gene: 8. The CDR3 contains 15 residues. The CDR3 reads CASSLDRVGTGELFF. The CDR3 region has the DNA TGTGCCAGCAGTCTAGACAGGGTCGGAACCGGGGAGCTGTTTTTT.

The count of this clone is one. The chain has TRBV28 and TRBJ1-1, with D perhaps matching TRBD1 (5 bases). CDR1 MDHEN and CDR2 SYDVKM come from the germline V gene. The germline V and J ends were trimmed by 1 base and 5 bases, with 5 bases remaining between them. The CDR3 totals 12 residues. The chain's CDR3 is CASSLSGTEAFF. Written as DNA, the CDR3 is TGTGCCAGCAGTTTATCAGGGACTGAAGCTTTCTTT.

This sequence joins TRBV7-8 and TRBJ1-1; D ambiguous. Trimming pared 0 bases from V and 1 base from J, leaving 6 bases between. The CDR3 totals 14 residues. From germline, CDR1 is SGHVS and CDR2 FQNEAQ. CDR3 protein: CASSLATANTEAFF. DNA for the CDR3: TGTGCCAGCAGCTTAGCAACAGCGAACACTGAAGCTTTCTTT.

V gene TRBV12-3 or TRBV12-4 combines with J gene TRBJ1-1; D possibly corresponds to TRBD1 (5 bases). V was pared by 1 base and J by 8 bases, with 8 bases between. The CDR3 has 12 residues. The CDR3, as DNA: TGTGCCAGCAGTTTAGGCAGGGCGGAAGCTTTCTTT. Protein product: CASSLGRAEAFF.

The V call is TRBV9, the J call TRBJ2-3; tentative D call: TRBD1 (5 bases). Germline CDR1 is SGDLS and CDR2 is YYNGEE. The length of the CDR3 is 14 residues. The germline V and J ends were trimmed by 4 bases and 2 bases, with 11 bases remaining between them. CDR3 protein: CASSPAGLTDTQYF. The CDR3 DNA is TGTGCCAGCAGCCCAGCAGGGCTCACAGATACGCAGTATTTT.

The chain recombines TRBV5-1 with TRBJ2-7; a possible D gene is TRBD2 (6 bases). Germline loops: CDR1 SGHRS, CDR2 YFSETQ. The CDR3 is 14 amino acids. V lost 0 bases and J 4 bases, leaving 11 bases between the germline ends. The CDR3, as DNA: TGCGCCAGCAGCTTGGGGAGGGTATCTTACGAGCAGTACTTC. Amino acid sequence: CASSLGRVSYEQYF.

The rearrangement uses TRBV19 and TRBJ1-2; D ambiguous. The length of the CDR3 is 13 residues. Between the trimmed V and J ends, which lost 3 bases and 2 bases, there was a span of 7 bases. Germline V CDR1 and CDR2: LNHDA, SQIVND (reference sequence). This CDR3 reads CASSITINYGYTF. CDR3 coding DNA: TGTGCCAGTAGTATTACTATAAACTATGGCTACACCTTC.

The CDR3 loop reads CASSSSTGRANYGYTF. The CDR3 DNA sequence: TGTGCCAGCAGCAGCTCTACAGGGAGAGCTAACTATGGCTACACCTTC. The rearrangement joins TRBV2 to TRBJ1-2; maybe TRBD1 (6 bases). Trimming left V 6 bases short and J 0 bases short, with 17 bases between. Germline V gene sequence: CDR1 SNHLY, CDR2 FYNNEI. The CDR3 length is 16 residues.

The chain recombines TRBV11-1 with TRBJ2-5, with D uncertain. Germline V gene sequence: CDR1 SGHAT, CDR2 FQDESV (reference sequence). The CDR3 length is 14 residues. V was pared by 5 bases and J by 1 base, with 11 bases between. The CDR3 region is CASSTLVLQETQYF. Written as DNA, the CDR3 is TGTGCCAGCAGCACCCTAGTTCTCCAAGAGACCCAGTACTTC.

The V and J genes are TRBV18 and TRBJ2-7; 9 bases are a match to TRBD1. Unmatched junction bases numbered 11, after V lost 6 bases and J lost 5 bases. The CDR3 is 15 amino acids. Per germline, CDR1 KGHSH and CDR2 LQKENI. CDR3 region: CASSQGTGFYNEQYF. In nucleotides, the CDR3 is TGTGCCAGCTCCCAAGGGACAGGGTTCTACAACGAGCAGTACTTC.

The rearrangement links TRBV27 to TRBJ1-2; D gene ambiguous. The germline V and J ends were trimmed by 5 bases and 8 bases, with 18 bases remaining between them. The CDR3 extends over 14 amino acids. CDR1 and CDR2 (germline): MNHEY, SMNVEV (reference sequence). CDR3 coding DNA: TGTGCCAGCAGTGCCAGAGGAGGTTTTATGGGCTACACCTTC. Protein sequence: CASSARGGFMGYTF.

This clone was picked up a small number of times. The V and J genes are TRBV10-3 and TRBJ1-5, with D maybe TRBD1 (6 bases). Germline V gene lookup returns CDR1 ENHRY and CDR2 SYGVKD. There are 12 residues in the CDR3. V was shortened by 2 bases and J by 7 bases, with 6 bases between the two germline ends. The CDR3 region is CAISEGGQPQHF. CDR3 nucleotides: TGTGCCATCAGTGAGGGGGGCCAGCCCCAGCATTTT.

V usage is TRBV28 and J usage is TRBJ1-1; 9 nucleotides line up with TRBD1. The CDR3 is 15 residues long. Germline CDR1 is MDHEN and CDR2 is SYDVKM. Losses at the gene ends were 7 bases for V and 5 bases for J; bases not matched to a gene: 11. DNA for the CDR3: TGTGCCAGCACCCACCCGGGACAGGGAAGGACTGAAGCTTTCTTT. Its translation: CASTHPGQGRTEAFF.

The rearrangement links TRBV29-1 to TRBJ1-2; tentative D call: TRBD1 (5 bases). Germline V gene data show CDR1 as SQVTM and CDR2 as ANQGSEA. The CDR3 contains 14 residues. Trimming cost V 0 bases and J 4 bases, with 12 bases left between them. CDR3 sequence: CSVEDLDSPYGYTF. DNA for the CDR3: TGCAGCGTTGAAGACCTAGACAGTCCCTATGGCTACACCTTC.

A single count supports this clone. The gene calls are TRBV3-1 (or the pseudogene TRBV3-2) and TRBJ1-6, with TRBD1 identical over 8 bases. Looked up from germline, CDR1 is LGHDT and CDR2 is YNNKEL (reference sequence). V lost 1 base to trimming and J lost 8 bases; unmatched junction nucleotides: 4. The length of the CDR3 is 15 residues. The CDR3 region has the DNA TGTGCCAGCAGCCAAGTGGGACAGGCTTATTCACCCCTCCACTTT. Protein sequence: CASSQVGQAYSPLHF.

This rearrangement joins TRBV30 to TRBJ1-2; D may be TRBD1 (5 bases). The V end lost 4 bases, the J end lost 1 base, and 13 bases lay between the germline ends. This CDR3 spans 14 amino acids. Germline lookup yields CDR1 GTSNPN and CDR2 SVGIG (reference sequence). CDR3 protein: CAWTRRGFNYGYTF. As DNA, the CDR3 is TGTGCCTGGACCAGGCGGGGGTTTAACTATGGCTACACCTTC. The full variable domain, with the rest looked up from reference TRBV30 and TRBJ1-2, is SQTIHQWPATLVQPVGSPLSLECTVEGTSNPNLYWYRQAAGRGLQLLFYSVGIGQISSEVPQNLSASRPQDRQFILSSKKLLLSDSGFYLCAWTRRGFNYGYTFGSGTRLTVV.

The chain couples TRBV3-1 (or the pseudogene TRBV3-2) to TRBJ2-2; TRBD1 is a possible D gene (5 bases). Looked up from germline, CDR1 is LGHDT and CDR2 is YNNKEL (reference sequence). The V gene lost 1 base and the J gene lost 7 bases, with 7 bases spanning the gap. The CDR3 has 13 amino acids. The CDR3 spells CASSQGGVGELFF. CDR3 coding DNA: TGTGCCAGCAGCCAAGGGGGCGTCGGGGAGCTGTTTTTT.

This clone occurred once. In DNA, the CDR3 is TGTGCCAGCAGCGTAGATGCGGGGAGCACAGATACGCAGTATTTT. Residues: CASSVDAGSTDTQYF. The chain has TRBV9 and TRBJ2-3, with D tentatively TRBD2 (6 bases). CDR1 SGDLS and CDR2 YYNGEE come from the germline V gene. V was clipped by 0 bases and J by 0 bases, with 8 bases between them. The CDR3 contains 15 residues.